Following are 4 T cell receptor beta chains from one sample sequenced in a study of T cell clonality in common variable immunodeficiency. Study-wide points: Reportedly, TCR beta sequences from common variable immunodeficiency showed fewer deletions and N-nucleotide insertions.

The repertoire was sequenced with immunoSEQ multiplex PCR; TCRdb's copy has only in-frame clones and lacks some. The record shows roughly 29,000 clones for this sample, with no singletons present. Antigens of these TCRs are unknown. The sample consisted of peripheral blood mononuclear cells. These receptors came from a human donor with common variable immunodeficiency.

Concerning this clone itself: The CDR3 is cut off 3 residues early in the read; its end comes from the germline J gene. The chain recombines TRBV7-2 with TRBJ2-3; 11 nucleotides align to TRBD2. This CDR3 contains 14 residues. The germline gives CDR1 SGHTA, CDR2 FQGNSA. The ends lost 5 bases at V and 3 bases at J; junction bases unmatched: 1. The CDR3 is CASSRTSGTDTQYF. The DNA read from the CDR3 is TGTGCCAGCAGCCGGACTAGCGGGACAGATACG.

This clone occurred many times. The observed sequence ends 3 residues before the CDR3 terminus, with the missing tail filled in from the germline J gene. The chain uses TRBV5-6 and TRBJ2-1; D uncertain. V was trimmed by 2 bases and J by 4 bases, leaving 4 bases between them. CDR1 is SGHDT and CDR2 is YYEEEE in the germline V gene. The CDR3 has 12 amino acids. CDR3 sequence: CASSFRYNEQFF. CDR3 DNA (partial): TGTGCCAGCAGCTTCAGGTACAATGAG.

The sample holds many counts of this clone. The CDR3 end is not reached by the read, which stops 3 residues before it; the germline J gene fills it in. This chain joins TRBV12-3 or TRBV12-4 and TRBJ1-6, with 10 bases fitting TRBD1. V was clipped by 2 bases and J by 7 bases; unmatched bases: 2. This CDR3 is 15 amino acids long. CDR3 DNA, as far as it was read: TGTGCCAGCAGTTTACAGGACAGGGGGAATTCACCC. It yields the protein CASSLQDRGNSP. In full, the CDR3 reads CASSLQDRGNSPLHF.

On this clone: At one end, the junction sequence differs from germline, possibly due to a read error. The sequenced part of the CDR3 DNA is TGTGCTAGCAGCTTAATCGTCGTGGACAGGGCTATCGGGGATGAG. Translation gives CASSLIVVDRAIGDE. The whole CDR3 protein is CASSLIVVDRAIGDEQFF. The chain links TRBV7-7 to TRBJ2-1; 8 nucleotides match TRBD1. The CDR3 goes on 3 residues after the read ends, and that part is filled in from the germline J gene. Looked up from germline, CDR1 is SSHAT and CDR2 is FNYEAQ (reference sequence). The CDR3 has 18 amino acids. The complete variable domain, with remaining parts taken from reference TRBV7-7 and TRBJ2-1, reads GAGVSQSPRYKVTKRGQDVTLRCDPISSHATLYWYQQALGQGPEFLTYFNYEAQPDKSGLPSDRFSAERPEGSISTLTIQRTEQRDSAMYRCASSLIVVDRAIGDEQFFGPGTRLTVL.